This T cell receptor (beta chain) was profiled in a study of PD-1 blockade in classical Hodgkin lymphoma (dated by TCRdb to the early 2020s). As for the study more broadly: Nivolumab dosing was 3 mg/kg intravenously every 2 weeks, continuing until either disease progression or unacceptable toxicity. The study used CyTOF and TCR beta sequencing to define a peripheral blood immune signature of response to PD-1 blockade in classical Hodgkin lymphoma. Beyond this particular receptor, the publication reports: Trial patients achieving complete response had baseline diversity similar to newly diagnosed patients, whereas partial responders and progressors had significantly lower diversity. The study covered only a single clinical trial cohort, and the causes of the repertoire differences, possibly disease activity or prior therapy, were still not defined. Newly diagnosed patients were reported to have lower baseline TCR diversity than healthy donors, and relapsed/refractory patients were reported to have lower baseline TCR diversity still. Diversity was lower in patients who began nivolumab less than 1 year after ASCT, so these patients were left out of later analyses to avoid confounding by immune reconstitution. CD4+ but not CD8+ TCR diversity rose significantly by C4D1 (p=0.0027 vs p=0.16), most apparent in complete responders (p=0.02).

For this clone: Its antigen target is currently unknown. Per-base qualities were not stored, and no clone one base away is much larger.

In the germline V gene, CDR1 corresponds to ENHRY and CDR2 to SYGVKD. Its CDR3 holds 17 amino acids, cysteine through phenylalanine. This entry keeps only the CDR3 DNA: 51 bases, framed from base 1. V is shortened by 11 bases, J by 6 bases, and the region joining them spans 26 bases. The Qiagen DNeasy kit was used to extract genomic DNA from unsorted PBMCs and from the negatively selected CD4+ and CD8+ fractions. TCR beta CDR3 regions were subjected to amplification by immunoSEQ multiplex PCR with primers that anneal to V and J segments. Amplification bias was minimized using a synthetic immune receptor repertoire, and residual bias was removed computationally after sequencing. Turning to the authors' computational methods: Custom Python scripts were used to quantify repertoire diversity as the Shannon entropy index. The unsorted, CD4+ and CD8+ repertoires were each analyzed separately, with the exception of combined analyses, where CD4+ and CD8+ sequences were merged in silico. Clonal expansion was defined as a frequency increase of at least 2-fold after treatment compared with C1D1, and clones undetected at baseline were assigned a pseudocount of 0.5. Singleton clones were defined as clones with 0 or 1 copy at C1D1, and non-singleton clones were defined as clones with 2 or more copies. Clones expanded in unsorted samples were annotated as CD4+, CD8+ or unknown by matching protein sequences in sorted samples from the same patient. Wilcoxon tests on paired samples were used to test diversity changes from C1D1 to C4D1. As stored in TCRdb, this immuneACCESS dataset retains in-frame rearrangements with V and J assigned. A fraction of the clones does not appear; measured against another copy, unresolved V genes explain less than half of the discrepancy, and the remainder lacks a known reason. The V and J calls and clone size are taken from that table; D and trimming were inferred from the DNA. The sample data list 95,000 to 100,000 clones, and around 89% of these were observed just once. Around 6.6% of the sample is in the top ten clones.

Reading the label with the study, this specimen's time point is: cycle 2 day 1 (C2D1) of nivolumab. Every trial patient had relapsed following autologous stem cell transplantation, and prior brentuximab vedotin exposure was what differed among cohorts A, B and C. The trial cohort was composed of about 53 patients with relapsed/refractory classical Hodgkin lymphoma, for whom complete response, partial response or progressive disease was recorded as best overall response. In the multi-cohort phase II CheckMate 205 trial, trial patients received single-agent nivolumab. An independent review committee assessed best overall response using the 2007 International Working Group response criteria. Trial PBMCs were obtained immediately prior to nivolumab initiation (C1D1) and on therapy at cycle 2 day 1 and cycle 4 day 1. Peripheral blood was collected in 8 mL Vacutainer Cell Preparation Tubes, from which PBMCs were isolated by centrifugation and then cryopreserved.

The sequence derives from a human donor with classical Hodgkin lymphoma. The chain is assembled from TRBV10-3 and TRBJ1-6, with the D gene call left open. The sequencing used peripheral blood mononuclear cells (PBMCs), collected before the second cycle of nivolumab. The CDR3 reads CASPGPELVCLNSPLHF. The DNA sequence is given as TGTGCCTCCCCAGGCCCGGAACTGGTTTGTCTTAATTCACCCCTCCACTTT.